The 4 T cell receptor beta chains reported below all come from one sample, sequenced in a study of blood T cell repertoires in COVID-19 (dated by TCRdb to about 2020). Preparation of the library involved the immunoSEQ multiplex PCR assay. The clones in this table, taken by TCRdb from immuneACCESS, are in-frame only. Not every clone is retained; where verified, under half of the shortfall comes from an unresolved V gene, and the cause of the rest is unknown. The sample table contains roughly 150,000 clones; only one count was recorded for roughly 80% of them. The top ten hold 2.5% to 3% of the sample. Sequencing used peripheral blood. These receptors were taken from a man between 65 and 85 years old with acute or convalescent COVID-19.

V is TRBV5-4 and J is TRBJ2-1; 9 bases map to TRBD2. V dropped 3 bases and J dropped 2; count of bases not matched to a gene: 3. This CDR3 is built from 15 residues. Germline V lookup: CDR1 SGHNT, CDR2 YYREEE (reference sequence). In nucleotides, the CDR3 is TGTGCCAGCAGCTCGACTAGCGGCACCTACAATGAGCAGTTCTTC. This encodes CASSSTSGTYNEQFF.

The chain links TRBV7-2 to TRBJ2-3; TRBD2 matches 12 bases. V was clipped by 3 bases and J by 1 base; unmatched bases: 5. This CDR3 has 17 amino acids. Germline assignment: CDR1 SGHTA and CDR2 FQGNSA. The DNA of the CDR3 is TGTGCCAGCAGCTTGGGGACTAGCGGGTACCGCACAGATACGCAGTATTTT. Its protein is CASSLGTSGYRTDTQYF.

The V and J genes are TRBV7-9 and TRBJ2-7; 9 nucleotides match TRBD1. CDR1 and CDR2 from the germline V gene are SEHNR and FQNEAQ (reference sequence). V lost 0 bases, J lost 2 bases, and 5 bases stayed unmatched. The length of the CDR3 is 16 residues. The CDR3 is CASSLAGGTGTYEQYF. The CDR3 DNA reads TGTGCCAGCAGCTTAGCGGGGGGGACAGGGACCTACGAGCAGTACTTC.

V gene TRBV19 combines with J gene TRBJ1-2; 12 positions match TRBD1. CDR3 length: 15 amino acids. The germline CDR1 and CDR2 sequences are LNHDA and SQIVND (reference sequence). Unmatched junction bases numbered 4, after V lost 4 bases and J lost 4 bases. The CDR3 reads CASSTPGQGAYGYTF. The CDR3 bases are TGTGCCAGTAGTACGCCGGGACAGGGGGCCTATGGCTACACCTTC.